Following are 2 T cell receptor beta chains from one sample sequenced in a study of a mutant IDH1 vaccine in newly diagnosed glioma. Clones were sequenced by immunoSEQ multiplex PCR, and TCRdb holds only the in-frame ones, with some missing. Here the sample spans roughly 11,000 clones, approximately 85% being singletons. Their antigen targets remain unknown. Time point given: week 47, end of study. Vaccinated patients received 300 ug of mutant IDH1 20-mer peptide per dose, with topical imiquimod. Here the sequenced sample was PBMCs, taken from a glioma patient whose treatment included an IDH1 peptide vaccine. These TCRs come from a man aged 25-45 years with glioma.

In this sample, this clone turned up a few times. This chain joins TRBV10-3 and TRBJ2-1, with a possible D match to TRBD1 (5 bases). The CDR3 is made up of 15 amino acids. The germline gives CDR1 ENHRY, CDR2 SYGVKD. Trimming cost V 0 bases and J 1 base, with 7 bases left between them. CDR3 protein: CAISESAGSYNEQFF. The CDR3, as DNA: TGTGCCATCAGTGAGTCGGCAGGGTCCTACAATGAGCAGTTCTTC.

The V and J genes are TRBV6-5 and TRBJ1-3; maybe TRBD1 (6 bases). CDR3 length equals 15 residues. The V end was cut by 6 bases, the J end by 0 bases, with 12 bases between. From germline, CDR1 is MNHEY and CDR2 SVGAGI. The CDR3 reads CASRVTGFSGNTIYF. In nucleotides, the CDR3 is TGTGCCAGCAGGGTCACAGGGTTCTCTGGAAACACCATATATTTT.